This T cell receptor (beta chain) was recorded in a study of blood T cell repertoires in COVID-19. Study at large: The United States, Italy and Spain supplied acute and convalescent COVID-19 samples. Sources were T cells, B-cell-depleted T cells, or PBMCs; the material itself was cDNA or gDNA.

This clone is a singleton in its sample. From germline, CDR1 is KGHSH and CDR2 LQKENI. Between the trimmed V and J ends, which lost 0 bases and 2 bases, there was a span of 6 bases. The CDR3 loop spans 14 amino acids. The authors' processing: The assay estimated nucleated cells by amplifying reference gene primers. The assay was immunoSEQ multiplex PCR, and TCRdb's table has in-frame clones only and misses some. D and trimming come from the DNA, and the V and J calls and clone size come from that table. The profile shows about 300,000 clones, around 88% of them singletons. The receptor was isolated from a woman aged 45-60 years with acute or convalescent COVID-19. This chain joins TRBV18 and TRBJ2-3; D is unresolved. Sequenced sample: peripheral blood. This chain's CDR3 is CASSPPVDTDTQYF. In DNA, the CDR3 is TGTGCCAGCTCACCACCCGTAGACACAGATACGCAGTATTTT.